These 22 T cell receptor beta chains share one sample of origin, sequenced in a study of CD8 T cells in ankylosing spondylitis (dated by TCRdb to about 2017). Library prep was done by 5' RACE. TCRdb lists the instrument as Illumina HiSeq 2500. The public reads were quality trimmed at Q25 with fastp and then assembled into clones with MiXCR by TCRdb, keeping productive beta chains. Entries that share a CDR3 protein sequence are merged under the most common genes and DNA. For this sample there are around 540,000 distinct CDR3 sequences; roughly 13% appear just once. Jointly, the top ten make up nearly 7% of the sample. These receptors have no known antigen. The paper as a whole reports these results and caveats: Blood from ankylosing spondylitis patients appeared to be characterized by a TCR beta motif composed of about eight highly homologous amino acid variants.

The sequencing sample was made of blood, either unsorted or a sorted T cell fraction (not recorded which). These receptors were taken from a male donor with ankylosing spondylitis.

This clonotype has only a few counts. This chain connects TRBV15 to TRBJ2-1; TRBD2 agrees at 7 bases. After removal of 1 base from V and 3 bases from J, the junction contained 3 bases not matched to a gene. The germline V gene encodes CDR1 LNHNV and CDR2 YYDKDF (reference sequence). This CDR3 spans 15 amino acids. Here the CDR3 reads CATSRGRTSYNEQFF. CDR3 coding DNA: TGTGCCACCAGCAGAGGTCGGACTAGCTACAATGAGCAGTTCTTC.

This clonotype came up many times. The V call is TRBV6-5, the J call TRBJ2-3; 8 bases match TRBD2. CDR3 length: 14 amino acids. CDR1 is MNHEY and CDR2 is SVGAGI in the germline V gene. J gave up 2 bases and V 4 bases, and 2 bases lay outside the gene matches. As DNA, the CDR3 is TGTGCCAGCAGTTTAGCGGGAATCACAGATACGCAGTATTTT. Translated: CASSLAGITDTQYF.

This clonotype was picked up a small number of times. The gene calls are TRBV9 and TRBJ1-2; D unresolved. V was shortened by 4 bases and J by 0 bases, with 10 bases between the two germline ends. Germline V gene data show CDR1 as SGDLS and CDR2 as YYNGEE. CDR3 length: 14 residues. The CDR3 spells CASSQSDSNYGYTF. The DNA for the CDR3 is TGTGCCAGCAGCCAGTCGGATTCTAACTATGGCTACACCTTC. Full variable domain (rest looked up from reference TRBV9 and TRBJ1-2): DSGVTQTPKHLITATGQRVTLRCSPRSGDLSVYWYQQSLDQGLQFLIQYYNGEERAKGNILERFSAQQFPDLHSELNLSSLELGDSALYFCASSQSDSNYGYTFGSGTRLTVV.

This clonotype has more than one count but fewer than ten. The J gene is TRBJ2-1, the V gene TRBV11-1; D may match TRBD1 or TRBD2 (5 bases each). Per the germline V gene, CDR1 is SGHAT and CDR2 is FQDESV (reference sequence). The CDR3 has 20 residues. V shed 4 bases and J shed 4 bases, with 29 bases lying between them. The CDR3 here is CASSSPQQGVKVREYNEQFF. CDR3 in DNA: TGTGCCAGCAGCTCCCCCCAGCAGGGAGTTAAAGTACGTGAGTACAATGAGCAGTTCTTC.

This clonotype was observed a handful of times. The genes are TRBV20-1 and TRBJ2-5; possible D gene TRBD2, 7 bases. V lost 0 bases, J lost 5 bases, and 16 bases lay in between. This CDR3 has 15 amino acids. In germline, CDR1 is DFQATT, CDR2 SNEGSKA (reference sequence). CDR3 region: CSARDEREGGETQYF. The CDR3 DNA follows: TGCAGTGCTAGAGATGAGCGGGAAGGGGGGGAGACCCAGTACTTC.

This chain joins TRBV29-1 and TRBJ1-2; D possibly corresponds to TRBD1 (6 bases). Trimming cost V 0 bases and J 6 bases, with 8 bases left between them. Per germline, CDR1 SQVTM and CDR2 ANQGSEA. The CDR3 covers 12 residues. The CDR3 DNA sequence: TGCAGCGTTGAAGAGGGGGGCGATGGCTACACCTTC. Its protein product is CSVEEGGDGYTF.

This clonotype was found a few times. The gene calls are TRBV20-1 and TRBJ2-7; 8 nucleotides align to TRBD1. V lost 6 bases and J lost 0; bases outside the gene matches: 7. This CDR3 is built from 14 residues. Germline CDR1 and CDR2: DFQATT and SNEGSKA (reference sequence). This CDR3 is CSASTGGSSYEQYF. The CDR3 DNA follows: TGCAGTGCGAGTACAGGGGGGAGCTCCTACGAGCAGTACTTC.

In this sample, this clonotype turned up a few times. The chain couples TRBV20-1 to TRBJ2-3, with D hard to call. The CDR3 totals 11 residues. Germline assignment: CDR1 DFQATT and CDR2 SNEGSKA (reference sequence). Trimming took 4 bases from V and 4 from J, leaving 6 bases between them. CDR3 region: CSATGSDTQYF. As DNA, the CDR3 is TGCAGTGCTACTGGATCAGATACGCAGTATTTT.

This clonotype was seen more than once but under ten times. This CDR3 reads CASAKGDNTDTQYF. CDR3 in DNA: TGCGCCAGCGCAAAAGGGGACAACACAGATACGCAGTATTTT. The rearrangement uses TRBV10-1 and TRBJ2-3; a possible D gene is TRBD1 (6 bases). Germline CDR1 reads WNHNN; CDR2 reads SYGVQD (reference sequence). The CDR3 is made up of 14 amino acids. Trimming shortened V by 8 bases and J by 2 bases, and 14 bases separated the two germline ends.

This clonotype was detected a few times. The CDR3 here is CATSDHRGGGYTF. In DNA, the CDR3 is TGTGCCACCAGTGACCACAGGGGAGGTGGCTACACCTTC. This chain links TRBV24-1 with TRBJ1-2; 7 nucleotides align to TRBD1. This CDR3 contains 13 residues. Germline CDR1 is KGHDR and CDR2 is SFDVKD. The V gene end was trimmed by 4 bases and the J gene end by 7 bases; junction bases not matched to a gene: 5.

The V call is TRBV24-1, the J call TRBJ2-5; 9 bases match TRBD1. The trim removed 4 bases at V and 5 bases at J, leaving 7 bases unmatched. Germline loops: CDR1 KGHDR, CDR2 SFDVKD. The CDR3 is 15 amino acids. Here the CDR3 reads CATSDPGQGGETQYF. The CDR3, as DNA: TGTGCCACCAGTGACCCGGGACAGGGAGGGGAGACCCAGTACTTC.

This sequence joins TRBV3-1 and TRBJ2-2; no clear D. This CDR3 has 15 residues. Germline V gives CDR1 LGHDT, CDR2 YNNKEL (reference sequence). V was pared by 0 bases and J by 6 bases, with 11 bases between. The CDR3 nucleotides read TGTGCCAGCAGCCAAGATCTTGGGATAGCCGGGGAGCTGTTTTTT. It encodes CASSQDLGIAGELFF.

The chain employs TRBV7-9 and TRBJ2-5; D possibly uses TRBD1 or TRBD2 (6 bases each). Trimming shortened V by 1 base and J by 4 bases, and 13 bases separated the two germline ends. The CDR3 sequence is 15 residues long. Germline V CDR1 and CDR2: SEHNR, FQNEAQ (reference sequence). The CDR3 loop is CASSLVRGAGETQYF. CDR3 nucleotides: TGTGCCAGCAGCTTAGTAAGGGGGGCGGGAGAGACCCAGTACTTC.

The V call is TRBV3-1, the J call TRBJ2-1, with TRBD2 identical over 7 bases. V was clipped by 1 base and J by 6 bases; unmatched bases: 6. CDR3 length: 15 amino acids. CDR1 and CDR2 from the germline V gene are LGHDT and YNNKEL (reference sequence). The CDR3 bases are TGTGCCAGCAGCCAAGGAGCTAGCGGAGCCAATGAGCAGTTCTTC. Its protein product is CASSQGASGANEQFF.

The rearrangement links TRBV20-1 to TRBJ2-6; D ambiguous. Germline CDR1 reads DFQATT; CDR2 reads SNEGSKA (reference sequence). V lost 6 bases and J 0 bases, leaving 9 bases between the germline ends. The CDR3 runs 14 residues. The CDR3 protein is CSAITRSGANVLTF. The CDR3 coding sequence is TGCAGTGCCATTACGCGCTCTGGGGCCAACGTCCTGACTTTC.

There are a few counts of this clonotype. This chain connects TRBV20-1 to TRBJ2-7; D perhaps matches TRBD1 (6 bases). With 5 bases removed from V and 1 base from J, the gap between germline ends came to 18 bases. CDR1 and CDR2 from the germline V gene are DFQATT and SNEGSKA (reference sequence). The CDR3 has 15 residues. CDR3 residues: CSAALHRVGSYEQYF. The CDR3 DNA reads TGCAGTGCTGCACTACACAGGGTTGGGTCCTACGAGCAGTACTTC.

The table lists this clonotype with many counts. V gene TRBV2 combines with J gene TRBJ1-1, with D possibly being TRBD1 (6 bases). Trimming took off 6 bases at V and 4 bases at J, with 15 bases between the two ends. The CDR3 loop spans 14 amino acids. Per germline, CDR1 SNHLY and CDR2 FYNNEI. The CDR3 DNA follows: TGTGCCAGCAGCATACAGGGTTCGAGCACTGAAGCTTTCTTT. It codes for CASSIQGSSTEAFF.

V usage is TRBV20-1 and J usage is TRBJ2-3; TRBD2 might be the D (6 bases). Germline CDR1 DFQATT, CDR2 SNEGSKA (reference sequence). This CDR3 region has 15 residues. V lost 6 bases to trimming and J lost 4 bases, with 20 bases between them. DNA for the CDR3: TGCAGTGCCCCATCCGGAGGGGCTTCGGCAGATACGCAGTATTTT. Its translation: CSAPSGGASADTQYF.

On this clonotype itself: The germline gene is not matched at one end of the junction; a read error may be the cause. This chain uses TRBV7-6 with TRBJ1-1; D is perhaps TRBD1 (5 bases). This CDR3 is 14 amino acids long. Germline loops: CDR1 SGHVS, CDR2 FNYEAQ. The chain's CDR3 is CASSLGGSNAEAFF. The CDR3 DNA is TGTGCCAGCAGCCTGGGGGGATCGAACGCTGAAGCTTTCTTT.

A few counts support this clonotype. CDR3 DNA sequence: TGTGCCAGCAGTTACGGAGGGAGCACCGGGGAGCTGTTTTTT. The encoded protein is CASSYGGSTGELFF. The rearrangement uses TRBV6-5 and TRBJ2-2; maybe TRBD2 (6 bases). The germline V and J ends were trimmed by 2 bases and 4 bases, with 8 bases remaining between them. Germline-derived CDR1 and CDR2 are MNHEY and SVGAGI. This CDR3 region has 14 residues.

This clonotype has at least ten counts. The chain uses TRBV7-9 and TRBJ2-1; D gene unclear. V gave up 7 bases and J gave up 6 bases, with 25 bases separating them. Looked up from germline, CDR1 is SEHNR and CDR2 is FQNEAQ (reference sequence). The CDR3 loop spans 17 amino acids. The CDR3 protein is CASTSHRALGPANEQFF. Here the CDR3 DNA reads TGTGCCAGCACCTCTCATCGAGCCTTAGGACCTGCCAATGAGCAGTTCTTC. Full variable domain (rest looked up from reference TRBV7-9 and TRBJ2-1): DTGVSQNPRHKITKRGQNVTFRCDPISEHNRLYWYRQTLGQGPEFLTYFQNEAQLEKSRLLSDRFSAERPKGSFSTLEIQRTEQGDSAMYLCASTSHRALGPANEQFFGPGTRLTVL.

This rearrangement joins TRBV5-1 to TRBJ1-4; the match to TRBD1 covers 7 bases. Losses at the gene ends were 1 base for V and 0 bases for J; bases not matched to a gene: 9. Looked up from germline, CDR1 is SGHRS and CDR2 is YFSETQ. The CDR3 runs 18 residues. The chain's CDR3 is CASSLKGAGQATNEKLFF. As DNA, the CDR3 is TGCGCCAGCAGCTTGAAGGGGGCGGGACAAGCAACTAATGAAAAACTGTTTTTT.